The 23 T cell receptor beta chains below all came from one sample that was sequenced in a study of siplizumab effects on memory and regulatory T cells. Clones were sequenced by immunoSEQ multiplex PCR, and TCRdb holds only the in-frame ones, with some missing. Here the sample spans about 120,000 clones, roughly 94% being singletons. The specimen was non-Treg CD4+ T cells sorted from blood. These receptor sequences come from a human donor in good health.

The rearrangement uses TRBV7-9 and TRBJ2-7; TRBD2 might be the D (6 bases). This CDR3 spans 13 amino acids. Germline loops: CDR1 SEHNR, CDR2 FQNEAQ (reference sequence). Trimming cost V 8 bases and J 2 bases, with 13 bases left between them. CDR3 in amino acids: CASGPGSPYEQYF. The CDR3 DNA sequence: TGTGCCAGCGGACCCGGGAGTCCCTACGAGCAGTACTTC.

This clone is a singleton in its sample. In nucleotides, the CDR3 is TGTGCCAGCAGCCCCACAGGGGTTAACACTGAAGCTTTCTTT. It is translated as CASSPTGVNTEAFF. The chain couples TRBV7-2 to TRBJ1-1; TRBD1 matches 7 bases. The CDR3 is 14 amino acids. The V segment lost 5 bases and the J segment 2 bases; nucleotides outside the gene matches: 5. From germline, CDR1 is SGHTA and CDR2 FQGNSA.

J is TRBJ1-1 and V is TRBV5-6; D ambiguous. Between the trimmed V and J ends, which lost 1 base and 6 bases, there was a span of 16 bases. Germline V CDR1 and CDR2: SGHDT, YYEEEE. This CDR3 is built from 15 residues. The CDR3 DNA follows: TGTGCCAGCAGCTTGATCGATCGGGAGGGCGCTGAAGCTTTCTTT. This translates into CASSLIDREGAEAFF. Full variable domain (remainder filled in from reference TRBV5-6 and TRBJ1-1): DAGVTQSPTHLIKTRGQQVTLRCSPKSGHDTVSWYQQALGQGPQFIFQYYEEEERQRGNFPDRFSGHQFPNYSSELNVNALLLGDSALYLCASSLIDREGAEAFFGQGTRLTVV.

The chain carries TRBV9 and TRBJ2-1; D possibly corresponds to TRBD2 (5 bases). Trimming took off 6 bases at V and 7 bases at J, with 20 bases between the two ends. Per the germline V gene, CDR1 is SGDLS and CDR2 is YYNGEE. This CDR3 has 15 amino acids. The CDR3 nucleotides are TGTGCCAGCACCAAAGTGGGGAGAGAAGGAAATGAGCAGTTCTTC. Amino acid sequence: CASTKVGREGNEQFF.

V and J are TRBV7-8 and TRBJ1-5; D unclear. Germline V gene lookup returns CDR1 SGHVS and CDR2 FQNEAQ. V was trimmed by 3 bases and J by 3 bases, leaving 6 bases between them. The CDR3 covers 13 residues. The CDR3 region is CASSFGNNQPQHF. As DNA, the CDR3 is TGTGCCAGCAGCTTTGGTAACAATCAGCCCCAGCATTTT. Looking up the rest from reference TRBV7-8 and TRBJ1-5 gives the full variable domain: GAGVSQSPRYKVAKRGQDVALRCDPISGHVSLFWYQQALGQGPEFLTYFQNEAQLDKSGLPSDRFFAERPEGSVSTLKIQRTQQEDSAVYLCASSFGNNQPQHFGDGTRLSIL.

The chain has TRBV25-1 and TRBJ2-3; D is unresolved. Germline loops: CDR1 MGHDK, CDR2 SYGVNS. The CDR3 covers 15 residues. V lost 4 bases and J lost 1, with 12 bases in between. This CDR3 reads CASSVPLSGTDTQYF. The CDR3 DNA sequence: TGTGCCAGCAGTGTACCGCTTTCGGGCACAGATACGCAGTATTTT.

V usage is TRBV6-1 and J usage is TRBJ2-1, with D tentatively TRBD2 (5 bases). From germline, CDR1 is MNHNS and CDR2 SASEGT. The CDR3 spans 12 residues. V was pared by 8 bases and J by 3 bases, with 8 bases between. The CDR3 protein is CASGGLYNEQFF. The CDR3 bases are TGTGCCAGCGGCGGACTCTACAATGAGCAGTTCTTC.

V and J are TRBV4-1 and TRBJ2-7; 9 bases match TRBD1. In germline, CDR1 is MGHRA, CDR2 YSYEKL. The J segment lost 2 bases and the V segment lost 4 bases, leaving 6 bases of the junction unmatched. CDR3 length: 15 amino acids. The CDR3: CASSRGQGTAYEQYF. The CDR3 DNA reads TGCGCCAGCAGCCGCGGACAGGGGACGGCCTACGAGCAGTACTTC.

Written as DNA, the CDR3 is TGTGCCAGCTCACCGGGGACTACGGCCTACGAGCAGTACTTC. Protein sequence: CASSPGTTAYEQYF. The J gene is TRBJ2-7, the V gene TRBV18; 7 bases are a match to TRBD2. V shed 3 bases, J shed 2 bases, and the junction held 4 bases outside the gene matches. The CDR3 contains 14 residues. The V gene's germline CDR1 is KGHSH and CDR2 LQKENI.

V and J are TRBV28 and TRBJ1-5; 8 positions agree with TRBD1. The CDR3 consists of 15 residues. Losses at the gene ends were 6 bases for V and 1 base for J; bases not matched to a gene: 5. Germline assignment: CDR1 MDHEN and CDR2 SYDVKM. CDR3: CASRDTGGSNQPQHF. CDR3 nucleotides: TGTGCCAGCAGGGACACAGGGGGAAGCAATCAGCCCCAGCATTTT.

The chain has TRBV19 and TRBJ1-1; D not certain. CDR1 LNHDA and CDR2 SQIVND come from the germline V gene (reference sequence). The ends were cut back, 1 base at V and 6 bases at J, with 9 bases in the middle. This CDR3 region has 13 residues. The CDR3 is CASSIVFVAEAFF. CDR3 coding DNA: TGTGCCAGTAGTATAGTTTTCGTGGCTGAAGCTTTCTTT.

V and J are TRBV7-9 and TRBJ2-3; D remains ambiguous. The CDR3 length is 13 residues. V lost 5 bases and J 8 bases, leaving 14 bases between the germline ends. Per the germline V gene, CDR1 is SEHNR and CDR2 is FQNEAQ (reference sequence). CDR3 DNA sequence: TGTGCCAGCAGCCCAGGAGAGTCCCTTACGCAGTATTTT. It specifies CASSPGESLTQYF.

The rearrangement uses TRBV4-2 and TRBJ2-1; D call uncertain. Trimming left V 1 base short and J 7 bases short, with 8 bases between. CDR1 and CDR2 (germline): LGHNA, YNFKEQ. The CDR3 is 13 residues long. CDR3 in amino acids: CASSQVGRNEQFF. Here the CDR3 DNA reads TGTGCCAGCAGCCAAGTGGGAAGAAATGAGCAGTTCTTC.

This chain joins TRBV7-8 and TRBJ2-7; TRBD1 is a possible D gene (6 bases). V shed 1 base and J shed 7 bases, with 23 bases lying between them. The CDR3 is 17 amino acids. Germline V lookup: CDR1 SGHVS, CDR2 FQNEAQ. As DNA, the CDR3 is TGTGCCAGCAGCTTAGGACCCGCTCGACAGGCGGTGTGGGAGCAGTACTTC. Translating gives CASSLGPARQAVWEQYF.

The rearrangement uses TRBV6-5 and TRBJ2-7; D is uncertain. The germline gives CDR1 MNHEY, CDR2 SVGAGI. The CDR3 covers 15 residues. V lost 6 bases and J lost 0, with 15 bases in between. The CDR3 DNA sequence: TGTGCCAGCAGGACGAGGCTCCTGAACTCCTACGAGCAGTACTTC. Amino acids: CASRTRLLNSYEQYF.

The chain couples TRBV6-1 to TRBJ1-1, with 7 bases identical to TRBD1. With V trimmed by 5 bases and J by 3 bases, 3 bases remained unmatched. The CDR3 consists of 13 residues. Germline CDR1 reads MNHNS; CDR2 reads SASEGT. CDR3 sequence (DNA): TGTGCCAGCAGTAGGGGGCCTGACACTGAAGCTTTCTTT. Residues: CASSRGPDTEAFF.

The chain links TRBV7-6 to TRBJ2-1; no clear D. The V gene lost 1 base and the J gene lost 7 bases, with 8 bases spanning the gap. The germline CDR1 and CDR2 sequences are SGHVS and FNYEAQ. The CDR3 extends over 13 amino acids. The CDR3 DNA reads as TGTGCCAGCAGCTTAGGCCAGCTTAATGAGCAGTTCTTC. It encodes CASSLGQLNEQFF.

J is TRBJ2-7 and V is TRBV11-2; D is unclear. The CDR3 length is 11 residues. Deletions cut 5 bases from V and 4 bases from J, with 6 bases between. Germline values: CDR1 SGHAT, CDR2 FQNNGV. CDR3 coding DNA: TGTGCCAGCAGCCTAAATTACGAGCAGTACTTC. Encoded protein: CASSLNYEQYF.

The V call is TRBV25-1, the J call TRBJ1-2; D uncertain. Trimming stripped 2 bases from V and 13 bases from J, with 17 bases between. Germline CDR1 and CDR2: MGHDK and SYGVNS. This CDR3 region has 13 residues. The CDR3 reads CASSETPTGPATF. As DNA, the CDR3 is TGTGCCAGCAGTGAAACCCCCACTGGCCCAGCCACCTTC.

The J gene is TRBJ2-5, the V gene TRBV5-1, with TRBD2 as a possible D gene (6 bases). V lost 2 bases, J lost 5 bases, and 13 bases lay in between. The germline V gene encodes CDR1 SGHRS and CDR2 YFSETQ. This CDR3 comprises 14 residues. The CDR3 DNA follows: TGCGCCAGCAGCTTAACGGGGGACGGGGAGACCCAGTACTTC. Amino acids: CASSLTGDGETQYF.

A single count supports this clone. J is TRBJ2-1 and V is TRBV18; TRBD2 agrees at 11 bases. CDR1 is KGHSH, CDR2 LQKENI, per germline. The CDR3 is 16 residues long. The V segment lost 2 bases and the J segment 4 bases; nucleotides outside the gene matches: 4. Here the CDR3 reads CASSPGTSGRYNEQFF. Here the CDR3 DNA reads TGTGCCAGCTCACCAGGGACTAGCGGAAGGTACAATGAGCAGTTCTTC.

This clone was detected a few times. The rearrangement links TRBV19 to TRBJ1-6; D not resolved. V was pared by 4 bases and J by 7 bases, with 17 bases between. CDR1 LNHDA and CDR2 SQIVND come from the germline V gene (reference sequence). This CDR3 has 16 residues. The CDR3 is CASSTTRMAANSPLHF. CDR3 sequence (DNA): TGTGCCAGTAGTACAACCAGGATGGCCGCCAATTCACCCCTCCACTTT.

As for this clone: At one boundary the junction diverges from the germline segment, which might be a read error. The chain is built from TRBV7-7 and TRBJ2-5; D remains unclear. CDR1 is SSHAT and CDR2 is FNYEAQ in the germline V gene (reference sequence). This CDR3 is 11 amino acids long. The CDR3 sequence is CASSSMETQYF. The DNA of the CDR3 is TGTGCTAGCAGCTCCATGGAGACCCAGTACTTC.